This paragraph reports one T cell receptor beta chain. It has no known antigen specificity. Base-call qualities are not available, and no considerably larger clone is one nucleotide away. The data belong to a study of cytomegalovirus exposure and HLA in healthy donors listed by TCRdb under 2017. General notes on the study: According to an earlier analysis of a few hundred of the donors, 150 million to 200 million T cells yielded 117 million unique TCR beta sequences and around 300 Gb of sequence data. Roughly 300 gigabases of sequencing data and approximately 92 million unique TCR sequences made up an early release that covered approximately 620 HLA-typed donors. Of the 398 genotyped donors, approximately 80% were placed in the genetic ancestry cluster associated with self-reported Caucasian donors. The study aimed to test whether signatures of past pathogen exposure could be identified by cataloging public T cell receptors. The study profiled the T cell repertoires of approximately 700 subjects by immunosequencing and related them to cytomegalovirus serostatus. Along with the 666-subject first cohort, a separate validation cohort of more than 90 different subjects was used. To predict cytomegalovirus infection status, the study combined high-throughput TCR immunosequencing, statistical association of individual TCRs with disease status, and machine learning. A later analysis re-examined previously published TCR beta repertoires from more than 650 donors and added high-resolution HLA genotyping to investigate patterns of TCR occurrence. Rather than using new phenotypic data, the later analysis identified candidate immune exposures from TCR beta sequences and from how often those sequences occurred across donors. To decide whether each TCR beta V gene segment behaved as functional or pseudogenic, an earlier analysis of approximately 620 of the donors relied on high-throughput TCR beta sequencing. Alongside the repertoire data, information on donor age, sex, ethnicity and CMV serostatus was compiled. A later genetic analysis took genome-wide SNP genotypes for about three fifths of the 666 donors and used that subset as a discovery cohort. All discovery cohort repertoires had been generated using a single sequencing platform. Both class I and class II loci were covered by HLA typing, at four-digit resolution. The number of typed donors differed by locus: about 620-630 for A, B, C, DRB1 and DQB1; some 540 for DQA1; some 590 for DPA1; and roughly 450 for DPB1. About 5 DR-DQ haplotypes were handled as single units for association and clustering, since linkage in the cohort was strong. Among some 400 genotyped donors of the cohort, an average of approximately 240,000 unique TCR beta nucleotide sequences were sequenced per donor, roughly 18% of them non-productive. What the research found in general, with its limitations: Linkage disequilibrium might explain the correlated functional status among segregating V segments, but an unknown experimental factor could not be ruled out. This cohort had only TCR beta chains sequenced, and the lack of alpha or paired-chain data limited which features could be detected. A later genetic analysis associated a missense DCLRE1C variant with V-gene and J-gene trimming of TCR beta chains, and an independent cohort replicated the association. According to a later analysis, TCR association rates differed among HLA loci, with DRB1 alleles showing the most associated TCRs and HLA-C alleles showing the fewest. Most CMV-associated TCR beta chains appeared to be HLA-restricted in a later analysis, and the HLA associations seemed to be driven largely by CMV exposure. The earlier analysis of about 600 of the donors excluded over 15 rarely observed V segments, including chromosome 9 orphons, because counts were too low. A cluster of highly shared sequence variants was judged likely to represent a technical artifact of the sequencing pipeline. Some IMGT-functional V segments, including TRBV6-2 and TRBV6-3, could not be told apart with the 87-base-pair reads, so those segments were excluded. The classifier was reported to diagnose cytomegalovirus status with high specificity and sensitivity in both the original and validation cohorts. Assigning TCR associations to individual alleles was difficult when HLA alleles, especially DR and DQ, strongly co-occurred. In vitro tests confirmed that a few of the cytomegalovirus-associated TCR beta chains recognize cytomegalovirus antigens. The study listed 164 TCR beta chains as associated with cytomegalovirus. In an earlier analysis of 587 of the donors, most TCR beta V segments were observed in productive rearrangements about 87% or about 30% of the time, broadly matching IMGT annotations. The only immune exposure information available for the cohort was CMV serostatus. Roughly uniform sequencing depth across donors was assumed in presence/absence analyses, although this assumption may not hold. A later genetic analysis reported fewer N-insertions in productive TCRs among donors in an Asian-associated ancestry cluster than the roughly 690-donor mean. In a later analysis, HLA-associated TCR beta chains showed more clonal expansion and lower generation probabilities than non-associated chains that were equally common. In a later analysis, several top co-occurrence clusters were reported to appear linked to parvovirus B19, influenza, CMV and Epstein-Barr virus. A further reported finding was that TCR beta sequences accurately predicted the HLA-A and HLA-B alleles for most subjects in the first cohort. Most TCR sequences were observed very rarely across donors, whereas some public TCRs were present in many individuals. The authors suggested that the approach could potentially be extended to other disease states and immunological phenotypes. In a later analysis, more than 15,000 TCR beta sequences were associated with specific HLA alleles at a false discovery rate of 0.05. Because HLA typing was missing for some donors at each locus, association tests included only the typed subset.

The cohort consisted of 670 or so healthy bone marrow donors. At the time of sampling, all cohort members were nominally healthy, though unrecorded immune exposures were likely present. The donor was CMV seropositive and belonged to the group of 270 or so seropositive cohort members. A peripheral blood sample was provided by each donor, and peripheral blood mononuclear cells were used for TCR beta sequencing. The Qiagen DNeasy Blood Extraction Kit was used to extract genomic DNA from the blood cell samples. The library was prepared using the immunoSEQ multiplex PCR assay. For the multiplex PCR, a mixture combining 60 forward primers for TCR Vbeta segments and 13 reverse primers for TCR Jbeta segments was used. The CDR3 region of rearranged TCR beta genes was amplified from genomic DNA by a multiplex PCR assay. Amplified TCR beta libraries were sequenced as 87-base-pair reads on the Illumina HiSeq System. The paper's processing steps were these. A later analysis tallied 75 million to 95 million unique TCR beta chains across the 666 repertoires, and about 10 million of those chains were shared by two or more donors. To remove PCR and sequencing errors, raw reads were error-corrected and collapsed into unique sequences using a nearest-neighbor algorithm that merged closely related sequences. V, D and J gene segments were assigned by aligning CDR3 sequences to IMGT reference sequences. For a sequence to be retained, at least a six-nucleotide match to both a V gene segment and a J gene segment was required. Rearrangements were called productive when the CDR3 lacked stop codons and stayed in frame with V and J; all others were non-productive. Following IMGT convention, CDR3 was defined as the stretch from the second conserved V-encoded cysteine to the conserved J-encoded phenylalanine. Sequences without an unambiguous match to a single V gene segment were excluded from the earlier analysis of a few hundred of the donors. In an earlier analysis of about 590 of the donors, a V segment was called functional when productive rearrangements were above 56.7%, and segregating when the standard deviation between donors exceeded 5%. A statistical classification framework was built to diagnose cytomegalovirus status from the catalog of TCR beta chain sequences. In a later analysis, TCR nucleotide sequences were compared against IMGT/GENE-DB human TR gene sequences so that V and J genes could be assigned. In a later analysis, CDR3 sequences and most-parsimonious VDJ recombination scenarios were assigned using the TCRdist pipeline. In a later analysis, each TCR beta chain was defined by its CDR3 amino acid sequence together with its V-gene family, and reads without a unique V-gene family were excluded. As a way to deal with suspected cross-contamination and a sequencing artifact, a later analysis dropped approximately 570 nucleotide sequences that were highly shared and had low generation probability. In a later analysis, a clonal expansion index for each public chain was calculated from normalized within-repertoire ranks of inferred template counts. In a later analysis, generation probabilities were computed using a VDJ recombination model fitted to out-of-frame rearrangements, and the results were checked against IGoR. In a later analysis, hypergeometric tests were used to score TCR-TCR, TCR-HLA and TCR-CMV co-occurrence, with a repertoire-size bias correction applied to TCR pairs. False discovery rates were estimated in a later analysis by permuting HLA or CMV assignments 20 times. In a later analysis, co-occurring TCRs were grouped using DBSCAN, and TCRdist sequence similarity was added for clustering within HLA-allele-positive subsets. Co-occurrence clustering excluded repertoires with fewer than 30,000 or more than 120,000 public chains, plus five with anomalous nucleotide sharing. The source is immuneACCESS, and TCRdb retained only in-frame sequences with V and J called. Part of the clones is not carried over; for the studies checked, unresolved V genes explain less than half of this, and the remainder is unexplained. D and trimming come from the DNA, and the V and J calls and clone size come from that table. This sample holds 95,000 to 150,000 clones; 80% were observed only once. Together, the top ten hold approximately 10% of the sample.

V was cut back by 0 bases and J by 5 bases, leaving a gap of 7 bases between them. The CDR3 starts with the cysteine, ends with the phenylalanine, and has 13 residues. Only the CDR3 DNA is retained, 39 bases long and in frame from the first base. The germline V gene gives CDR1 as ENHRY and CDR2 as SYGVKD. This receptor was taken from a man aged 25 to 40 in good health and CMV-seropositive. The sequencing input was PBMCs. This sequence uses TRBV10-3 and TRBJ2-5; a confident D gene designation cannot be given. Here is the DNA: TGTGCCATCAGTGAGTCTGTGGAGGAGACCCAGTACTTC. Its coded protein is CAISESVEETQYF.